Listed below are T cell receptor beta chains from one sample, sequenced in a study of blood T cells in healthy people across ages. Using its own MiXCR run on the 5' RACE reads, TCRdb lists one record per CDR3 protein. The table records about 1.8 million distinct CDR3 sequences, about 49% of them present only once. What was sequenced was blood. Receptor source: a woman in her thirties or forties in good health. The CDR3 runs from the conserved cysteine through the conserved F or W. The order of the fields is D gene, V gene, J gene, clone size, CDR3 DNA, CDR3 protein. A D gene is named only where the DNA matches it firmly. Size tells how often a clone was seen (once, few, many) or the class of an expanded clone, and some rows leave it out.

.	TRBV2	TRBJ2-1	.	TGTGCCAGCAGTGAGGAGGAGACCCAGTTCTTC	CASSEEETQFF
TRBD2	TRBV7-2	TRBJ2-3	once	TGTGCCAGCCACTCACTAGCGGGGTACACAGATACGCAGTATTTT	CASHSLAGYTDTQYF
TRBD1	TRBV7-2	TRBJ2-6	.	TGTGCCAGCAGCTTAATAACAGGGGTGAGGGGGGCCAACGTCCTGACTTTC	CASSLITGVRGANVLTF
TRBD2	TRBV12-3/TRBV12-4	TRBJ2-3	.	TGTGCCAGCAGGGCCGTGGCTAGCGGCGACCGGGATACGCAGTATTTT	CASRAVASGDRDTQYF
.	TRBV11-2	TRBJ2-7	.	TGTGCCAGCAGCTTAGTTTCAGGGGCCCTTGCCTACGAGCAGTACTTC	CASSLVSGALAYEQYF
.	TRBV12-3/TRBV12-4	TRBJ2-7	.	TGTGCCAGCAGTAGGACTTTCCAGAACTCCTACGAGCAGTACTTC	CASSRTFQNSYEQYF
.	TRBV5-1	TRBJ2-5	.	TGCGCCAGCAGCTTGTTGGGCAGGGCTCTAGGGACCCAGTACTTC	CASSLLGRALGTQYF
.	TRBV7-9	TRBJ2-5	few	TGTGCCAGCAGCTTACTTGAAGGGGTAAGGAATGAGCAGTACTTC	CASSLLEGVRNEQYF
.	TRBV5-1	TRBJ2-5	few	TGCGCCAGCAGCAAACCAAAAGAGACCCAGTACTTC	CASSKPKETQYF
.	TRBV28	TRBJ2-7	.	TGTGCCAGCAGCAAGGGTTCAAGCCTGCTCGAGCAGTACTTC	CASSKGSSLLEQYF
.	TRBV7-2	TRBJ1-1	.	TGTGCCAGCAGCTTAGTTCAGGGCCCGAACACTGAAGCTTTCTTT	CASSLVQGPNTEAFF
TRBD2	TRBV7-2	TRBJ2-7	.	TGTGCCAGCAGCCCTAGCGGGGGCTTCCAAGAGATCCAGTACTTC	CASSPSGGFQEIQYF
.	TRBV20-1	TRBJ1-6	.	TGCAGTGCCGAAACTATTAATAGAAAACCACCCCTCCACTTT	CSAETINRKPPLHF
.	TRBV20-1	TRBJ2-4	.	TGCAGTGCCGGGGATGCCAAAAACATTCAGTACTTC	CSAGDAKNIQYF
.	TRBV6-6	TRBJ2-1	few	TGTGCCAGCGGTTCGGTGTCCAATGAGCAGTTCTTC	CASGSVSNEQFF
.	TRBV4-2	TRBJ2-5	.	TGTGCCAGCAGCCAATTTCCAGGGTTAGGGGAGACCCAGTACTTC	CASSQFPGLGETQYF
.	TRBV29-1	TRBJ2-1	.	TGCAGCGTTGAGGGGATCGGGGGCGCAGGGTTCTCCTACAATGAGCAGTTCTTC	CSVEGIGGAGFSYNEQFF
.	TRBV5-6	TRBJ2-3	.	TGTGCCAACAGTAACTGGAAGGACTCTGTACGCACAGATACGCAGTATTTT	CANSNWKDSVRTDTQYF
.	TRBV5-1	TRBJ2-6	.	TGCGCCAGCAGTCCAGGGGACTACTCTGGGGCCAACGTCCTGACTTTC	CASSPGDYSGANVLTF
TRBD2	TRBV29-1	TRBJ2-1	.	TGCAGCGTTGAGAGACTAGCGAAGGCCTCCAATGAGCAGTTCTTC	CSVERLAKASNEQFF
.	TRBV12-3/TRBV12-4	TRBJ2-3	few	TGTGCCAGCAGGCCGGTCGGGGAGGGGGCAGATACGCAGTATTTT	CASRPVGEGADTQYF
TRBD1	TRBV4-1	TRBJ1-4	.	TGCGCCAGCAGCCAAGGCCGGGACAGGGGGCTTAGGAGGGAACTGTTTTTT	CASSQGRDRGLRRELFF
.	TRBV27	TRBJ2-5	.	TGTGCCAGCAGCAAGTTAGAGTCCGAGACCCAGTACTTC	CASSKLESETQYF
.	TRBV18	TRBJ2-5	.	TGTGCCAGCTCACCACCCTTAGAAGAGACCCAGTACTTC	CASSPPLEETQYF
.	TRBV15	TRBJ1-1	.	TGTGCCACCAGCCGGTCCTGGAGTGAAGCTTTCTTT	CATSRSWSEAFF
.	TRBV4-3	TRBJ1-2	.	TGCGCCAGCAGCCAAGATTCGGCGGCAGGAGGCCTCTATGGCTACACCTTC	CASSQDSAAGGLYGYTF
.	TRBV20-1	TRBJ2-3	.	TGCAGTGCTGATCTAGGGAACGTTGGTGATACGCAGTATTTT	CSADLGNVGDTQYF
.	TRBV11-2	TRBJ2-7	.	TGTGCCAGCAGCTTAGATTGGACAGACAAGCAGTACTTC	CASSLDWTDKQYF
TRBD2	TRBV6-5	TRBJ2-3	.	TGTGCCAGCAGCCGCCCGTGGCGGGGGGGACCAGATACGCAGTATTTT	CASSRPWRGGPDTQYF
TRBD1	TRBV20-1	TRBJ2-1	.	TGCAGCCCTAATCTCCGGGACAGGGATTACAATGAGCAGTTCTTC	CSPNLRDRDYNEQFF
.	TRBV6-5	TRBJ1-2	.	TGTGCCAGCAGTTACGCAAGGACGGGATATGGCTACACCTTC	CASSYARTGYGYTF
TRBD1	TRBV5-5	TRBJ1-2	.	TGTGCCAGCAGCTCCGGACAGGGAAGTAGCTATGGCTACACCTTC	CASSSGQGSSYGYTF
TRBD1	TRBV20-1	TRBJ2-5	.	TGCAGTGCTTGTGGACAGGGGGACTTTAAAGAGACCCAGTACTTC	CSACGQGDFKETQYF
.	TRBV20-1	TRBJ2-2	once	TGCGGGGGGCTAGCACCCACCACCGGGGAGCTGTTTTTT	CGGLAPTTGELFF
TRBD1	TRBV2	TRBJ1-5	.	TGTGCCAGCAGGCAGGGGGGCGGCCAGTCCCAGCATTTT	CASRQGGGQSQHF
TRBD2	TRBV24-1	TRBJ2-5	.	TGTGCCACCAGTGATTTTGCTAGCGGGGGTCAAGAGACCCAGTACTTC	CATSDFASGGQETQYF
.	TRBV7-2	TRBJ1-1	once	TGTGCCAGCAGCTTCCACCCGGGACCCGGGGCGGACACTGAAGCTTTCTTT	CASSFHPGPGADTEAFF
.	TRBV14	TRBJ1-5	.	TGTGCCAGCAGCCGGACAGAGGGGGTCAATCAGCCCCAGCATTTT	CASSRTEGVNQPQHF
TRBD1	TRBV7-2	TRBJ2-1	.	TGTGCCAGCAGCTCCTACAGGGGGACCTACAATGAGCAGTTCTTC	CASSSYRGTYNEQFF
TRBD1	TRBV29-1	TRBJ1-2	many	TGCAGCGTGGATGTTCCGGGACAGACCTATGGCTACACCTTC	CSVDVPGQTYGYTF
TRBD1	TRBV20-1	TRBJ2-1	.	TGCAGTGCTGAGCTCAGCCTACAGGGGGCGGTTTACAATGAGCAGTTCTTC	CSAELSLQGAVYNEQFF